Shown below are 27 T cell receptor beta chains from a single sample sequenced in a study of CD8 T cells in ankylosing spondylitis. TCRdb analysed the 5' RACE reads with MiXCR anew, one entry per CDR3 protein. Of approximately 350,000 distinct CDR3 sequences in the sample, roughly 22% were seen once. The specimen was blood, either unsorted or a sorted T cell fraction (not recorded which). All receptors derive from a male donor with ankylosing spondylitis or in good health (not recorded which).

This sequence joins TRBV27 and TRBJ2-7, with 7 nucleotides matching TRBD2. CDR3 length: 14 residues. V dropped 5 bases and J dropped 5; count of bases not matched to a gene: 9. Germline values: CDR1 MNHEY, CDR2 SMNVEV (reference sequence). CDR3 sequence reads: CASSPGLEADEQYF. Here the CDR3 DNA reads TGTGCCAGCAGTCCCGGACTAGAAGCCGACGAGCAGTACTTC.

The chain uses TRBV20-1 and TRBJ2-3, with D maybe TRBD1 (6 bases). Germline V CDR1 and CDR2: DFQATT, SNEGSKA (reference sequence). V lost 7 bases to trimming and J lost 3 bases, with 14 bases between them. The CDR3 loop spans 13 amino acids. The DNA for the CDR3 is TGCAGTGGGGGGCAGGGAAGGACAGATACGCAGTATTTT. It translates to CSGGQGRTDTQYF.

This chain uses TRBV11-2 with TRBJ2-3, with a weak D call TRBD1 (5 bases). CDR3 size: 14 residues. Germline CDR1 and CDR2: SGHAT and FQNNGV. The CDR3 region is CAAAPGVGRDTQYF. CDR3 coding DNA: TGTGCAGCAGCACCCGGCGTGGGGCGAGATACGCAGTATTTT. Looking up the rest from reference TRBV11-2 and TRBJ2-3 gives the full variable domain: EAGVAQSPRYKIIEKRQSVAFWCNPISGHATLYWYQQILGQGPKLLIQFQNNGVVDDSQLPKDRFSAERLKGVDSTLKIQPAKLEDSAVYLCAAAPGVGRDTQYFGPGTRLTVL.

This clonotype was recorded a few times. J is TRBJ2-2 and V is TRBV20-1; D remains ambiguous. Trimming pared 3 bases from V and 1 base from J, leaving 9 bases between. Germline-derived CDR1 and CDR2 are DFQATT and SNEGSKA (reference sequence). This CDR3 region has 14 residues. The CDR3 nucleotides read TGCAGTGCTAGTAGGACGGTGAACACCGGGGAGCTGTTTTTT. Its translation is CSASRTVNTGELFF.

This clonotype was observed a few times. DNA of the CDR3: TGTGCCAGCAGCAGGAACAGGGAAGCCTATGGCTACACCTTC. Translation gives CASSRNREAYGYTF. The J gene is TRBJ1-2, the V gene TRBV27; weak D call: TRBD1 (6 bases). Trimming removed 6 bases at V and 4 bases at J, with 15 bases between. The CDR3 has 14 residues. Looked up from germline, CDR1 is MNHEY and CDR2 is SMNVEV (reference sequence).

This clonotype was recorded a few times. The chain uses TRBV4-2 and TRBJ2-7; D possibly corresponds to TRBD2 (6 bases). Deletions cut 4 bases from V and 4 bases from J, with 14 bases between. The CDR3 is 14 amino acids. Germline CDR1 reads LGHNA; CDR2 reads YNFKEQ. The CDR3 sequence is CASSPSGLGYEQYF. The CDR3 DNA reads as TGTGCCAGCAGCCCTTCGGGACTGGGGTACGAGCAGTACTTC.

The chain recombines TRBV7-9 with TRBJ2-2; D could derive from TRBD1 or TRBD2 (5 bases each). The CDR3 consists of 16 residues. Germline CDR1 reads SEHNR; CDR2 reads FQNEAQ (reference sequence). V was cut by 5 bases and J by 6 bases, with 19 bases left in between. CDR3 nucleotide sequence: TGTGCCAGCAGCCAAGGTGGCAGGGAAGCGGCCGGGGAGCTGTTTTTT. Translating it yields CASSQGGREAAGELFF.

This clonotype was observed a single time. V usage is TRBV14 and J usage is TRBJ2-1; the D is unclear. This CDR3 has 13 amino acids. The V gene's germline CDR1 is SGHDN and CDR2 FVKESK. V was shortened by 0 bases and J by 9 bases, with 9 bases between the two germline ends. The CDR3, as DNA: TGTGCCAGCAGCCAAGATTTAGAAGTTGAGCAGTTCTTC. This codes for CASSQDLEVEQFF.

The rearrangement joins TRBV29-1 to TRBJ2-5; D is unresolved. This CDR3 is built from 12 residues. The ends were cut back, 3 bases at V and 1 base at J, with 6 bases in the middle. Germline V gene lookup returns CDR1 SQVTM and CDR2 ANQGSEA. The CDR3 nucleotides are TGCAGCGTTGAGGACGGCCAAGAGACCCAGTACTTC. This sequence encodes CSVEDGQETQYF.

In its sample, this clonotype was seen once. The chain combines TRBV2 with TRBJ2-1; D may be TRBD2 (7 bases). The V end lost 1 base, the J end lost 5 bases, and 15 bases lay between the germline ends. Germline CDR1 reads SNHLY; CDR2 reads FYNNEI. This CDR3 is built from 16 residues. CDR3 sequence reads: CASSEGPGGAHNEQFF. CDR3 nucleotides: TGTGCCAGCAGTGAAGGTCCGGGGGGCGCCCACAATGAGCAGTTCTTC.

The chain joins TRBV2 to TRBJ2-3; D may be TRBD2 (6 bases). V was pared by 7 bases and J by 0 bases, with 14 bases between. CDR3 size: 15 residues. CDR1 SNHLY and CDR2 FYNNEI come from the germline V gene. The CDR3 protein is CASKERVASTDTQYF. The CDR3 coding sequence is TGTGCCAGCAAGGAGCGGGTCGCTAGCACAGATACGCAGTATTTT.

The chain joins TRBV7-2 to TRBJ2-1, with 7 bases aligning to TRBD2. The CDR3 contains 17 residues. Germline CDR1 SGHTA, CDR2 FQGNSA. Trimming cost V 2 bases and J 9 bases; bases outside gene matches: 16. In nucleotides, the CDR3 is TGTGCCAGCAGCTTAATACGAGGGCTAGCGGTAATGGGTGAGCAGTTCTTC. It translates to CASSLIRGLAVMGEQFF. The entire variable domain, with the rest obtained from reference TRBV7-2 and TRBJ2-1, is as follows: GAGVSQSPSNKVTEKGKDVELRCDPISGHTALYWYRQSLGQGLEFLIYFQGNSAPDKSGLPSDRFSAERTGGSVSTLTIQRTQQEDSAVYLCASSLIRGLAVMGEQFFGPGTRLTVL.

This clonotype was detected only a few times. The rearrangement joins TRBV28 to TRBJ2-3; TRBD2 might be the D (5 bases). The length of the CDR3 is 14 residues. CDR1 MDHEN and CDR2 SYDVKM come from the germline V gene. V lost 3 bases, J lost 2 bases, and 9 bases lay in between. The CDR3 protein is CASSFERTTDTQYF. In DNA, the CDR3 is TGTGCCAGCAGTTTTGAGCGGACCACAGATACGCAGTATTTT.

The rearrangement uses TRBV12-3 or TRBV12-4 and TRBJ2-7; no reliable D call. The CDR3 covers 13 residues. Trimming shortened V by 2 bases and J by 3 bases, and 8 bases separated the two germline ends. CDR3 sequence reads: CASSLPHFYEQYF. The CDR3 nucleotides read TGTGCCAGCAGTTTACCCCATTTCTACGAGCAGTACTTC.

This clonotype was detected a few times. This sequence joins TRBV9 and TRBJ2-3; TRBD1 matches at 7 bases. Germline V CDR1 and CDR2: SGDLS, YYNGEE. The length of the CDR3 is 13 residues. With V trimmed by 0 bases and J by 6 bases, 1 base remained unmatched. The CDR3 loop is CASSVEGADTQYF. CDR3 nucleotide sequence: TGTGCCAGCAGCGTAGAGGGGGCCGATACGCAGTATTTT. The full variable domain, completed using reference TRBV9 and TRBJ2-3, is DSGVTQTPKHLITATGQRVTLRCSPRSGDLSVYWYQQSLDQGLQFLIQYYNGEERAKGNILERFSAQQFPDLHSELNLSSLELGDSALYFCASSVEGADTQYFGPGTRLTVL.

This clonotype was counted at least ten times. This chain links TRBV29-1 with TRBJ2-1; D remains unclear. Looked up from germline, CDR1 is SQVTM and CDR2 is ANQGSEA. The V and J ends lost 1 base and 10 bases respectively, with 5 bases between them. The CDR3 contains 10 residues. The CDR3 sequence: CSVEAYEQFF. CDR3 nucleotide sequence: TGCAGCGTTGAAGCGTACGAGCAGTTCTTC.

A few counts support this clonotype. J is TRBJ2-1 and V is TRBV14; 10 bases are a match to TRBD2. Per the germline V gene, CDR1 is SGHDN and CDR2 is FVKESK. J gave up 4 bases and V 3 bases, and 6 bases lay outside the gene matches. The CDR3 extends over 16 amino acids. The CDR3 bases are TGTGCCAGCAGCCAGCCCACTAGCGGGAAATACAATGAGCAGTTCTTC. This translates into CASSQPTSGKYNEQFF.

The chain couples TRBV24-1 to TRBJ2-3; 7 bases are a match to TRBD2. V was pared by 4 bases and J by 2 bases, with 11 bases of the junction left unmatched. Germline-derived CDR1 and CDR2 are KGHDR and SFDVKD. CDR3 length: 17 residues. In nucleotides, the CDR3 is TGTGCCACCAGTGAGACGACTAGCCCCTCTTTCACAGATACGCAGTATTTT. This encodes CATSETTSPSFTDTQYF.

V usage is TRBV10-3 and J usage is TRBJ2-2; 8 bases are shared with TRBD1. CDR3 length: 16 amino acids. J gave up 4 bases and V 0 bases, and 4 bases lay outside the gene matches. The germline V gene has CDR1 ENHRY and CDR2 SYGVKD. DNA for the CDR3: TGTGCCATCAGTGAGTCGCGACAGGGGATCACCGGGGAGCTGTTTTTT. Its translation: CAISESRQGITGELFF.

This rearrangement joins TRBV6-1 to TRBJ2-1, with a tentative D call TRBD1 (6 bases). Looked up from germline, CDR1 is MNHNS and CDR2 is SASEGT. The CDR3 is made up of 14 amino acids. With 7 bases removed from V and 5 bases from J, the gap between germline ends came to 15 bases. The CDR3 region has the DNA TGTGCCAGCAACGACCGGGACACAGACAATGAGCAGTTCTTC. This encodes CASNDRDTDNEQFF.

This clonotype was found a few times. The rearrangement uses TRBV6-1 and TRBJ2-1, with TRBD2 as a possible D gene (5 bases). This CDR3 has 13 residues. The germline gives CDR1 MNHNS, CDR2 SASEGT. The V and J ends lost 8 bases and 1 base respectively, with 9 bases between them. CDR3 DNA: TGTGCCAGCCTATCGGGATCCTACAATGAGCAGTTCTTC. It specifies CASLSGSYNEQFF.

This clonotype was detected a few times. The genes are TRBV9 and TRBJ2-6; possibly TRBD1 for D (7 bases). V shed 5 bases and J shed 2 bases, with 11 bases lying between them. This CDR3 spans 15 amino acids. Germline V gene data show CDR1 as SGDLS and CDR2 as YYNGEE. Here the CDR3 DNA reads TGTGCCAGCAGTGGAGGGACAGCTGGGGCCAACGTCCTGACTTTC. Amino acid sequence: CASSGGTAGANVLTF.

The chain couples TRBV7-9 to TRBJ1-2, with D tentatively TRBD1 (5 bases). CDR1 is SEHNR, CDR2 FQNEAQ, per germline (reference sequence). Trimming took off 3 bases at V and 6 bases at J, with 17 bases between the two ends. The CDR3 has 15 residues. The CDR3 coding sequence is TGTGCCAGCAGCTTGTCTACCAGGGTAAAAGATGGCTACACCTTC. Its protein product is CASSLSTRVKDGYTF.

The V call is TRBV6-1, the J call TRBJ2-1; D is undetermined. The length of the CDR3 is 13 residues. Germline V gives CDR1 MNHNS, CDR2 SASEGT. The CDR3 loop reads CAVRQFGHNEQFF. In DNA form, the CDR3 reads TGTGCGGTTCGCCAGTTCGGACACAATGAGCAGTTCTTC.

The chain couples TRBV6-4 to TRBJ2-1; TRBD1 matches at 9 bases. Germline lookup yields CDR1 MRHNA and CDR2 SNTAGT. The CDR3 is 16 residues long. V dropped 7 bases and J dropped 7; count of bases not matched to a gene: 14. The CDR3 here is CASITPGQGGSNEQFF. For the CDR3, the DNA is TGTGCCAGCATTACCCCGGGACAGGGTGGCTCAAATGAGCAGTTCTTC.

This clonotype was seen a few times. This chain links TRBV9 with TRBJ2-2; possibly TRBD1 for D (5 bases). CDR3 length: 14 residues. V lost 1 base, J lost 3 bases, and 7 bases lay in between. The germline V gene has CDR1 SGDLS and CDR2 YYNGEE. CDR3 region: CASSVLGDTGELFF. The CDR3 DNA sequence: TGTGCCAGCAGCGTACTAGGGGACACCGGGGAGCTGTTTTTT.

This chain connects TRBV20-1 to TRBJ2-1; 9 nucleotides line up with TRBD2. The CDR3 is 15 residues long. V lost 1 base and J lost 4; bases outside the gene matches: 5. CDR1 DFQATT and CDR2 SNEGSKA come from the germline V gene (reference sequence). The CDR3 DNA is TGCAGTGCTAGAGGGGGTAGCGGGGGTTACAATGAGCAGTTCTTC. Translation gives CSARGGSGGYNEQFF.